The rows below give T cell receptor beta chains drawn from one sample of a study of cytomegalovirus exposure and HLA in healthy donors. Assay used: immunoSEQ multiplex PCR; TCRdb lists only in-frame clones, some missing. The record lists about 150,000 clones, of which the ten most abundant hold 2.1%. Sequencing used PBMCs. These receptors were collected from a man aged 30 to 39 in good health and CMV-seronegative. Each CDR3 is given with its conserved first and last residue. The D gene is left open where the match is weak.

V	D	J	CDR3
TRBV18	.	TRBJ2-2	CASSPSLRGTGELFF
TRBV6-5	TRBD1	TRBJ1-1	CASSGVRGLVTEAFF
TRBV6-6	.	TRBJ2-3	CASSPRPAGSTDTQYF
TRBV7-8	.	TRBJ2-1	CASSLRSRQGSPLSYNEQFF
TRBV6-1	TRBD2	TRBJ2-1	CASRSGRAVDEQFF
TRBV5-1	.	TRBJ2-1	CASRGQTGNEQFF
TRBV4-2	TRBD1	TRBJ1-2	CASSQEGTGYVYGYTF
TRBV18	.	TRBJ2-7	CASSRQDSYEQYF
TRBV4-1	TRBD2	TRBJ2-1	CASSLGLEQFF
TRBV5-1	TRBD2	TRBJ2-3	CASSSQPGLTSGIGTDTQYF
TRBV5-1	TRBD1	TRBJ1-2	CASSWSTGPDYGYTF
TRBV27	TRBD1	TRBJ2-5	CASSSWTGVGETQYF
TRBV7-5	.	TRBJ1-2	CVRSFSGGVKWALNYGYTF
TRBV19	TRBD1	TRBJ2-6	CASSIGGQGFSGANVLTF
TRBV6-5	.	TRBJ2-7	CASSSASMAGGYEQYF
TRBV27	.	TRBJ2-5	CASSQGKQETQYF
TRBV5-1	TRBD2	TRBJ2-7	CASSPGVAAGGLYEQYF
TRBV5-1	.	TRBJ1-1	CASSFTRERAAFF
TRBV27	TRBD2	TRBJ2-1	CASSFISGSYNEQFF
TRBV2	.	TRBJ2-5	CASNLQPQETQYF
TRBV18	.	TRBJ1-5	CASSPQGGGQPQHF
TRBV19	.	TRBJ1-5	CASSGFQGNQPQHF
TRBV9	TRBD1	TRBJ1-4	CASSAGQGTNEKLFF
TRBV5-1	.	TRBJ1-3	CASSLVGGPGNAIYF
TRBV5-1	.	TRBJ1-1	CASSLGGKLNTEAFF
TRBV28	TRBD1	TRBJ1-1	CASRGGQGTTEAFF
TRBV6-6	TRBD1	TRBJ2-1	CASSYGQGAYNEQFF
TRBV2	TRBD2	TRBJ2-1	CASSQTSGRFDEQFF
TRBV12-5	TRBD2	TRBJ2-2	CATGWLPLVSQESRERVTGELFF
TRBV19	TRBD1	TRBJ1-1	CASSMTGAGVNTEAFF
TRBV4-1	.	.	CASSQQQGSVNEQYF
TRBV18	.	TRBJ2-1	CASSLRTGDNEQFF
TRBV14	.	TRBJ2-7	CASSLYGSLSTEQYF
TRBV5-1	.	TRBJ2-3	CASSEDSLPTDTQYF
TRBV30	TRBD2	TRBJ2-2	CAFRGSGRKTGELFF
TRBV18	TRBD1	TRBJ1-1	CASSPRQGAMRRAEAFF
TRBV5-4	TRBD2	TRBJ2-1	CASSPTSGVNTYNEQFF
TRBV6-5	TRBD2	TRBJ2-7	CASSYEREGYEQYF
TRBV19	.	TRBJ2-7	CASSRDSSYEQYF
TRBV19	.	TRBJ2-2	CASSMVLVGTGELFF
TRBV5-1	.	TRBJ2-6	CASSLGSLGLYAGANVLTF
TRBV28	.	TRBJ2-1	CASSLYTGNYNEQFF
TRBV6-5	TRBD1	TRBJ1-2	CASRISRDRVYGYTF
TRBV29-1	.	TRBJ2-7	CSVDSRYEQYF
TRBV19	.	TRBJ2-7	CASSFGGSSYEQYF
TRBV13	.	TRBJ2-7	CASSPSTDKYEQYF
TRBV13	.	TRBJ2-2	CASSRGRAGELFF
TRBV29-1	.	TRBJ1-5	CSVTGPNQPQHF
TRBV6-5	.	TRBJ1-1	CASSGQSMNTEAFF
TRBV6-5	.	TRBJ1-2	CASKSRGWGGYTF
TRBV7-8	TRBD1	TRBJ2-7	CASSLAFRQGQYF